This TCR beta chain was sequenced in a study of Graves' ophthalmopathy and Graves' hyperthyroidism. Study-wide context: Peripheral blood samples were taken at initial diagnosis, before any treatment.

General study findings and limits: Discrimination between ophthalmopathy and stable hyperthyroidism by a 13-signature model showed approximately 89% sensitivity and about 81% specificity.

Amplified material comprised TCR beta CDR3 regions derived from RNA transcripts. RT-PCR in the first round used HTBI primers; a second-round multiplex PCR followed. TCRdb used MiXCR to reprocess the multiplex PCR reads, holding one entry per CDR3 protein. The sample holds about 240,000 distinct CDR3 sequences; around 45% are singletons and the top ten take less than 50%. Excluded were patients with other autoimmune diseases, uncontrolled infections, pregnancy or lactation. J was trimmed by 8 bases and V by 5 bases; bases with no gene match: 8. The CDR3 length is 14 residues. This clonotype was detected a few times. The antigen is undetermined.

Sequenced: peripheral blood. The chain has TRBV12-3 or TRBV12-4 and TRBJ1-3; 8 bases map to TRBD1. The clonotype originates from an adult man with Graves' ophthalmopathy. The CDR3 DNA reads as TGTGCCAGCAGTCCGTCCGGGACAGGCTACACCATATATTTT. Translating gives CASSPSGTGYTIYF.